A single sample is the source of the 24 T cell receptor beta chains below, sequenced in a study of cytomegalovirus exposure and HLA in healthy donors. PCR employed 60 Vbeta and 13 Jbeta primers. Method: immunoSEQ multiplex PCR; TCRdb's copy keeps in-frame clones and lacks some. The sample yields 150,000 to 250,000 clones, 82% seen once. The sample comprised PBMCs. The source of these receptors is a boy under 10 years old in good health and CMV-seronegative.

This chain connects TRBV18 to TRBJ2-7; D is unclear. CDR3 size: 12 residues. V was cut by 3 bases and J by 2 bases, with 5 bases left in between. The V gene's germline CDR1 is KGHSH and CDR2 LQKENI. The CDR3 here is CASSPQTYEQYF. The CDR3 coding sequence is TGTGCCAGCTCACCCCAGACCTACGAGCAGTACTTC.

Turning to this clone: The same CDR3 arises from other DNA sequences in this sample as well. This chain connects TRBV29-1 to TRBJ2-5, with TRBD1 matching over 9 bases. The trim removed 8 bases at V and 3 bases at J, leaving 4 bases unmatched. CDR1 is SQVTM, CDR2 ANQGSEA, per germline. The CDR3 runs to 12 residues. This CDR3 reads CSLRTGEETQYF. CDR3 in DNA: TGCAGCCTCCGGACAGGGGAAGAGACCCAGTACTTC.

This rearrangement joins TRBV23-1 to TRBJ2-6; TRBD1 matches 7 bases. TRBV23-1 belongs to the ORF category, with a function that is uncertain. The CDR3 totals 16 residues. Germline trimming cut 2 bases from V and 4 bases from J; bases unmatched to any gene: 5. DNA for the CDR3: TGCGCCAGCAGTCAAAAAGGGACAGCGGGGGCCAACGTCCTGACTTTC. Translated: CASSQKGTAGANVLTF.

The chain has TRBV4-3 and TRBJ2-7; 9 nucleotides agree with TRBD1. With 0 bases clipped from V and 6 bases from J, the junction kept 15 bases outside the gene matches. Germline lookup yields CDR1 LGHNA and CDR2 YSLEER. The CDR3 is 18 amino acids. CDR3 DNA: TGCGCCAGCAGCCAAGATCGTGCGGGGGACAGGGTGGGTGGCGAGCAGTACTTC. Protein sequence: CASSQDRAGDRVGGEQYF.

The V and J genes are TRBV27 and TRBJ2-1; TRBD2 aligns across 9 bases. V shed 3 bases, J shed 0 bases, and the junction held 12 bases outside the gene matches. This CDR3 spans 19 amino acids. Germline assignment: CDR1 MNHEY and CDR2 SMNVEV (reference sequence). The CDR3 region has the DNA TGTGCCAGCAGTTTTAAGTGGGTGCGGGGGGGAAACTCCTACAATGAGCAGTTCTTC. Translated, it gives CASSFKWVRGGNSYNEQFF.

This clone has more than one count but fewer than ten. V gene TRBV9 combines with J gene TRBJ2-5; D unclear. V gave up 3 bases and J gave up 1 base, with 7 bases separating them. The germline CDR1 and CDR2 sequences are SGDLS and YYNGEE. The CDR3 loop spans 13 amino acids. CDR3 amino acids: CASSGWAQETQYF. CDR3 bases: TGTGCCAGCAGCGGTTGGGCCCAAGAGACCCAGTACTTC.

V is TRBV5-1 and J is TRBJ2-2, with D tentatively TRBD2 (6 bases). Germline assignment: CDR1 SGHRS and CDR2 YFSETQ. The V end was cut by 0 bases, the J end by 3 bases, with 12 bases between. The CDR3 consists of 16 residues. The chain's CDR3 is CASSLGPGDYTGELFF. CDR3 DNA sequence: TGCGCCAGCAGCTTGGGTCCCGGGGACTACACCGGGGAGCTGTTTTTT.

This clone appeared once. The chain uses TRBV7-9 and TRBJ1-2; the D gene is possibly TRBD1 (5 bases). The germline CDR1 and CDR2 sequences are SEHNR and FQNEAQ (reference sequence). The CDR3 has 13 amino acids. V was pared by 3 bases and J by 4 bases, with 9 bases between. The CDR3 DNA is TGTGCCAGCAGCTTTAGCAGGGCCTATGGCTACACCTTC. It yields the protein CASSFSRAYGYTF.

The chain employs TRBV19 and TRBJ2-7, with 9 bases aligning to TRBD1. The length of the CDR3 is 14 residues. Germline V gives CDR1 LNHDA, CDR2 SQIVND (reference sequence). The V gene end was trimmed by 6 bases and the J gene end by 4 bases; junction bases not matched to a gene: 7. Here the CDR3 reads CASSLGQGGYEQYF. CDR3 DNA: TGTGCCAGTAGCCTGGGACAGGGCGGGTACGAGCAGTACTTC. Looking up the rest from reference TRBV19 and TRBJ2-7 gives the full variable domain: DGGITQSPKYLFRKEGQNVTLSCEQNLNHDAMYWYRQDPGQGLRLIYYSQIVNDFQKGDIAEGYSVSREKKESFPLTVTSAQKNPTAFYLCASSLGQGGYEQYFGPGTRLTVT.

The chain employs TRBV7-9 and TRBJ2-1, with D maybe TRBD2 (6 bases). The V end was cut by 3 bases, the J end by 3 bases, with 15 bases between. The germline gives CDR1 SEHNR, CDR2 FQNEAQ (reference sequence). There are 16 residues in the CDR3. The DNA of the CDR3 is TGTGCCAGCAGCTTTTATGTGCAGACTAGCTACAATGAGCAGTTCTTC. Residues: CASSFYVQTSYNEQFF.

This clone occurred once. The chain carries TRBV5-3 and TRBJ1-3; no clear D gene. TRBV5-3 has ORF status, its function being uncertain. The germline V and J ends were trimmed by 3 bases and 4 bases, with 26 bases remaining between them. The CDR3 sequence is 19 residues long. The CDR3 protein is CARSCENRPRGSSGNTIYF. As DNA, the CDR3 is TGTGCCAGAAGCTGTGAAAACCGACCCCGAGGCTCCTCCGGAAACACCATATATTTT.

The rearrangement links TRBV6-1 to TRBJ2-5; the match to TRBD1 covers 9 bases. V gave up 6 bases and J gave up 5 bases; unmatched junction bases: 7. The CDR3 runs to 14 residues. CDR1 MNHNS and CDR2 SASEGT come from the germline V gene. The CDR3 nucleotides are TGTGCCAGCAGCGAACAGGGGGCGGGGGAGACCCAGTACTTC. Translated: CASSEQGAGETQYF.

V is TRBV4-1 and J is TRBJ2-7; D might be TRBD1 (7 bases). V gave up 3 bases and J gave up 3 bases, with 9 bases separating them. Germline CDR1 and CDR2: MGHRA and YSYEKL. The CDR3 covers 13 residues. The CDR3 sequence: CASSHRGDYEQYF. CDR3 nucleotide sequence: TGCGCCAGCAGCCACAGGGGGGACTACGAGCAGTACTTC.

This chain uses TRBV25-1 with TRBJ1-1, with TRBD1 matching 7 bases. Germline lookup yields CDR1 MGHDK and CDR2 SYGVNS. Unmatched junction bases numbered 8, after V lost 4 bases and J lost 9 bases. This CDR3 spans 13 amino acids. CDR3 nucleotide sequence: TGTGCCAGCAGTGGCCCAGGGGGGTTTCAAGCTTTCTTT. Its protein product is CASSGPGGFQAFF.

V and J are TRBV5-6 and TRBJ2-2; perhaps TRBD2 as D (7 bases). V was clipped by 0 bases and J by 1 base, with 10 bases between them. Germline assignment: CDR1 SGHDT and CDR2 YYEEEE. CDR3 length: 16 residues. The CDR3 nucleotides are TGTGCCAGCAGCTTGGGCGGGGGCAGGAACACCGGGGAGCTGTTTTTT. Translation gives CASSLGGGRNTGELFF. Drawing the rest from reference TRBV5-6 and TRBJ2-2, the complete variable domain is DAGVTQSPTHLIKTRGQQVTLRCSPKSGHDTVSWYQQALGQGPQFIFQYYEEEERQRGNFPDRFSGHQFPNYSSELNVNALLLGDSALYLCASSLGGGRNTGELFFGEGSRLTVL.

The chain links TRBV9 to TRBJ2-7; TRBD1 might be the D (6 bases). Germline CDR1 is SGDLS and CDR2 is YYNGEE. The CDR3 covers 14 residues. V was trimmed by 0 bases and J by 9 bases, leaving 16 bases between them. CDR3 sequence reads: CASSVDGERTAQYF. The CDR3 nucleotides read TGTGCCAGCAGCGTAGACGGCGAGCGGACAGCGCAGTACTTC. The entire variable domain, with the rest obtained from reference TRBV9 and TRBJ2-7, is as follows: DSGVTQTPKHLITATGQRVTLRCSPRSGDLSVYWYQQSLDQGLQFLIQYYNGEERAKGNILERFSAQQFPDLHSELNLSSLELGDSALYFCASSVDGERTAQYFGPGTRLTVT.

The chain has TRBV5-4 and TRBJ2-7; 7 bases match TRBD1. This CDR3 has 15 amino acids. From germline, CDR1 is SGHNT and CDR2 YYREEE (reference sequence). J was trimmed by 3 bases and V by 0 bases; bases with no gene match: 6. The CDR3 here is CASSLGTGTDYEQYF. For the CDR3, the DNA is TGTGCCAGCAGCTTGGGCACAGGGACAGACTACGAGCAGTACTTC.

This clone was detected only a few times. V usage is TRBV28 and J usage is TRBJ2-1; possible D gene TRBD1, 5 bases. Trimming cost V 5 bases and J 7 bases, with 21 bases left between them. In germline, CDR1 is MDHEN, CDR2 SYDVKM. The CDR3 length is 16 residues. The CDR3: CASSQGRGPVRNEQFF. Here the CDR3 DNA reads TGTGCCAGCAGTCAGGGTCGCGGTCCGGTAAGGAATGAGCAGTTCTTC. Drawing the rest from reference TRBV28 and TRBJ2-1, the complete variable domain is DVKVTQSSRYLVKRTGEKVFLECVQDMDHENMFWYRQDPGLGLRLIYFSYDVKMKEKGDIPEGYSVSREKKERFSLILESASTNQTSMYLCASSQGRGPVRNEQFFGPGTRLTVL.

This sequence joins TRBV10-3 and TRBJ1-2, with a weak D call TRBD1 (5 bases). The germline CDR1 and CDR2 sequences are ENHRY and SYGVKD. The CDR3 sequence is 17 residues long. V was pared by 2 bases and J by 4 bases, with 20 bases between. CDR3 in amino acids: CAISENPTDPRTYGYTF. In DNA form, the CDR3 reads TGTGCCATCAGTGAGAATCCGACAGATCCCCGGACCTATGGCTACACCTTC.

The chain uses TRBV27 and TRBJ1-4; the D gene is possibly TRBD1 (6 bases). The CDR3 is 17 residues long. Germline values: CDR1 MNHEY, CDR2 SMNVEV (reference sequence). Deletions cut 5 bases from V and 8 bases from J, with 24 bases between. The CDR3 sequence is CASSPSRWGPSGEKLFF. The CDR3 DNA follows: TGTGCCAGCAGTCCATCGCGATGGGGGCCCTCTGGAGAAAAACTGTTTTTT. Based on the CDR3 plus reference TRBV27 and TRBJ1-4, the full variable domain is EAQVTQNPRYLITVTGKKLTVTCSQNMNHEYMSWYRQDPGLGLRQIYYSMNVEVTDKGDVPEGYKVSRKEKRNFPLILESPSPNQTSLYFCASSPSRWGPSGEKLFFGSGTQLSVL.

This chain links TRBV7-9 with TRBJ1-1; 8 nucleotides agree with TRBD1. The ends lost 6 bases at V and 5 bases at J; junction bases unmatched: 8. Germline CDR1 reads SEHNR; CDR2 reads FQNEAQ (reference sequence). The CDR3 consists of 14 residues. The DNA of the CDR3 is TGTGCCAGCAGTTTTCAGGGGGCTCGGACTGAAGCTTTCTTT. It is translated as CASSFQGARTEAFF.

The gene calls are TRBV11-1 and TRBJ2-7, with TRBD2 identical over 15 bases. Germline V lookup: CDR1 SGHAT, CDR2 FQDESV (reference sequence). Unmatched junction bases numbered 3, after V lost 5 bases and J lost 4 bases. The CDR3 has 15 residues. DNA for the CDR3: TGTGCCAGCAGCGGGGGACTAGCGGGGGGTTACGAGCAGTACTTC. As protein: CASSGGLAGGYEQYF. Full variable domain (remainder filled in from reference TRBV11-1 and TRBJ2-7): EAEVAQSPRYKITEKSQAVAFWCDPISGHATLYWYRQILGQGPELLVQFQDESVVDDSQLPKDRFSAERLKGVDSTLKIQPAELGDSAMYLCASSGGLAGGYEQYFGPGTRLTVT.

The rearrangement uses TRBV6-1 and TRBJ2-7, with 8 bases aligning to TRBD2. Germline V gene data show CDR1 as MNHNS and CDR2 as SASEGT. The CDR3 sequence is 11 residues long. V dropped 3 bases and J dropped 12; count of bases not matched to a gene: 4. As DNA, the CDR3 is TGTGCCAGCAGTGATATCGGGGGGGGGTACTTC. Protein: CASSDIGGGYF.

The genes are TRBV5-5 and TRBJ1-2, with 9 bases identical to TRBD1. The CDR3 totals 13 residues. Germline trimming cut 4 bases from V and 5 bases from J; bases unmatched to any gene: 3. Germline CDR1 is SGHKS and CDR2 is YYEKEE (reference sequence). CDR3 DNA: TGTGCCAGCAGCCTCGGGACAGGGTATGGCTACACCTTC. Encoded protein: CASSLGTGYGYTF.